Listed here are 28 T cell receptor beta chains from one sample, sequenced in a study of T cell repertoires in cytomegalovirus infection. TCRdb re-derived calls from the reads in MiXCR, one entry per CDR3 protein. This sample yields about 920,000 distinct CDR3 sequences, of which 30% to 40% are seen a single time; under 15% belongs to the top ten. Their antigens remain unidentified. The starting material was cultured CD8+ T cells from PBMCs, obtained from culture after CMV antigen stimulation. These receptors were collected from a human donor in good health (CMV status not recorded). Some clones in this sample may be carry-over from other donors' samples.

This clonotype was observed a handful of times. This chain uses TRBV4-1 with TRBJ1-5; a weak D match, TRBD1 (6 bases). The CDR3 contains 16 residues. Trimming cost V 4 bases and J 3 bases, with 16 bases left between them. Germline values: CDR1 MGHRA, CDR2 YSYEKL. The CDR3 sequence is CASSRIEGQNNQPQHF. CDR3 in DNA: TGCGCCAGCAGCCGAATTGAAGGACAGAACAATCAGCCCCAGCATTTT.

In the case of this clonotype: With a much larger clone just one base away, this may be a read error. The J gene is TRBJ1-1, the V gene TRBV4-3; no firm D call. Germline V gene data show CDR1 as LGHNA and CDR2 as YSLEER. The ends were cut back, 3 bases at V and 4 bases at J, with 9 bases in the middle. The CDR3 contains 13 residues. In nucleotides, the CDR3 is TGCGCCAGCAGCCAGTACATGGGCACTGAAGCTTTCTTT. Translated, it gives CASSQYMGTEAFF.

The V and J genes are TRBV5-1 and TRBJ2-5, with D perhaps TRBD2 (5 bases). This CDR3 spans 16 amino acids. Trimming stripped 4 bases from V and 3 bases from J, with 19 bases between. The V gene's germline CDR1 is SGHRS and CDR2 YFSETQ. For the CDR3, the DNA is TGCGCCAGCAGCCCTGGAGTCTTACTAGACAAAGAGACCCAGTACTTC. This gives the protein CASSPGVLLDKETQYF.

The chain joins TRBV3-1 to TRBJ1-5; 9 bases are a match to TRBD1. CDR3 length: 18 residues. V shed 1 base and J 3 bases; nucleotides not matched to a gene: 10. Per the germline V gene, CDR1 is LGHDT and CDR2 is YNNKEL (reference sequence). The CDR3 protein is CASSQVWTGDAVNQPQHF. Written as DNA, the CDR3 is TGTGCCAGCAGCCAAGTTTGGACAGGGGACGCCGTCAATCAGCCCCAGCATTTT.

For this clonotype: A junction boundary mismatches the germline segment, possibly from a read error. This chain links TRBV12-3 or TRBV12-4 with TRBJ1-5; D call uncertain. There are 15 residues in the CDR3. In DNA form, the CDR3 reads TGTGCCGGCAGTTTAGGTGTGATCCGAAATCAGCCCCAGCATTTT. Protein: CAGSLGVIRNQPQHF.

V usage is TRBV6-5 and J usage is TRBJ1-1; D gene uncertain. Looked up from germline, CDR1 is MNHEY and CDR2 is SVGAGI. V lost 0 bases, J lost 0 bases, and 11 bases lay in between. The CDR3 loop spans 16 amino acids. The CDR3 bases are TGTGCCAGCAGTTACTCGCCGGACTATATGAACACTGAAGCTTTCTTT. It encodes CASSYSPDYMNTEAFF.

This clonotype was counted a few times. V gene TRBV20-1 combines with J gene TRBJ1-2; 9 bases align to TRBD1. V dropped 6 bases and J dropped 5; count of bases not matched to a gene: 4. The CDR3 covers 12 residues. Looked up from germline, CDR1 is DFQATT and CDR2 is SNEGSKA (reference sequence). The CDR3 sequence is CSAPGQGYGYTF. In DNA form, the CDR3 reads TGCAGTGCCCCGGGACAGGGTTATGGCTACACCTTC.

The chain uses TRBV24-1 and TRBJ1-2; possible D gene TRBD1, 5 bases. Germline CDR1 reads KGHDR; CDR2 reads SFDVKD. The CDR3 sequence is 14 residues long. Deletions cut 3 bases from V and 4 bases from J, with 11 bases between. CDR3 coding DNA: TGTGCCACCAGTGATGAGACAGAAGTCTATGGCTACACCTTC. Protein: CATSDETEVYGYTF.

This clonotype occurred many times. The chain uses TRBV7-6 and TRBJ2-7; D perhaps matches TRBD2 (6 bases). The CDR3 consists of 14 residues. The ends were cut back, 5 bases at V and 0 bases at J, with 11 bases in the middle. Germline values: CDR1 SGHVS, CDR2 FNYEAQ. The CDR3 region has the DNA TGTGCCAGCAGCCGAGGGACTGACTCCTACGAGCAGTACTTC. Translating it yields CASSRGTDSYEQYF. Together with reference TRBV7-6 and TRBJ2-7, the CDR3 gives the full variable domain: GAGVSQSPRYKVTKRGQDVALRCDPISGHVSLYWYRQALGQGPEFLTYFNYEAQQDKSGLPNDRFSAERPEGSISTLTIQRTEQRDSAMYRCASSRGTDSYEQYFGPGTRLTVT.

CDR3 nucleotides: TGTGCCAGCAGCTTGGGCACAGGTCGCGCCTACAATGAGCAGTTCTTC. It codes for CASSLGTGRAYNEQFF. The V gene is TRBV5-5, the J gene TRBJ2-1; D may be TRBD1 (5 bases). The CDR3 length is 16 residues. Per germline, CDR1 SGHKS and CDR2 YYEKEE (reference sequence). V was trimmed by 0 bases and J by 2 bases, leaving 12 bases between them.

The V and J genes are TRBV7-9 and TRBJ2-3, with D uncertain. Germline V CDR1 and CDR2: SEHNR, FQNEAQ (reference sequence). The CDR3 consists of 13 residues. Deletions cut 5 bases from V and 6 bases from J, with 12 bases between. The CDR3 coding sequence is TGTGCCAGCAGCCCCTCCCATGCCGATACGCAGTATTTT. Its protein product is CASSPSHADTQYF.

The rearrangement joins TRBV27 to TRBJ2-7; D is uncertain. Trimming removed 3 bases from V and 3 bases from J, with 9 bases in between. CDR3 length: 13 amino acids. Germline CDR1 reads MNHEY; CDR2 reads SMNVEV (reference sequence). The CDR3 DNA reads TGTGCCAGCAGTTTTAGGATCGGCTACGAGCAGTACTTC. It translates to CASSFRIGYEQYF.

J is TRBJ1-6 and V is TRBV14, with D tentatively TRBD1 (5 bases). From germline, CDR1 is SGHDN and CDR2 FVKESK. The ends were cut back, 2 bases at V and 8 bases at J, with 13 bases in the middle. The length of the CDR3 is 15 residues. In DNA form, the CDR3 reads TGTGCCAGCAGCCAATTTGAGGGGTTGGATTCACCCCTCCACTTT. Encoded protein: CASSQFEGLDSPLHF.

Only a few counts were recorded for this clonotype. The chain recombines TRBV7-9 with TRBJ2-2, with 7 positions matching TRBD1. This CDR3 contains 18 residues. In germline, CDR1 is SEHNR, CDR2 FQNEAQ (reference sequence). V gave up 1 base and J gave up 4 bases; unmatched junction bases: 12. This chain's CDR3 is CASSLGPGQLNVTGELFF. The CDR3 bases are TGTGCCAGCAGCTTAGGGCCGGGACAGCTTAACGTCACCGGGGAGCTGTTTTTT.

In its sample, this clonotype was seen a few times. V is TRBV5-8 and J is TRBJ2-1, with D possibly TRBD2 on 7 matching bases. This CDR3 has 16 residues. Germline V CDR1 and CDR2: SGHTS, YDEGEE. Trimming took off 4 bases at V and 8 bases at J, with 22 bases between the two ends. The CDR3 region is CASSLKGGPLEYEQFF. In DNA form, the CDR3 reads TGTGCCAGCAGCCTAAAGGGGGGGCCCCTTGAGTATGAGCAGTTCTTC.

This chain uses TRBV15 with TRBJ2-5; TRBD2 matches at 11 bases. V trimming: 6 bases; J trimming: 4 bases; junction bases outside the gene matches: 10. The CDR3 is 16 amino acids. Germline V gene sequence: CDR1 LNHNV, CDR2 YYDKDF (reference sequence). CDR3 residues: CATRVTSGGVRETQYF. The DNA of the CDR3 is TGTGCCACCAGAGTAACTAGCGGGGGAGTTCGAGAGACCCAGTACTTC.

The sample holds one count of this clonotype. The chain links TRBV4-1 to TRBJ2-7; perhaps TRBD2 as D (6 bases). Germline V gives CDR1 MGHRA, CDR2 YSYEKL. Between the trimmed V and J ends, which lost 3 bases and 2 bases, there was a span of 20 bases. The CDR3 loop spans 17 amino acids. CDR3 sequence reads: CASSHPKGGAPTYEQYF. CDR3 coding DNA: TGCGCCAGCAGCCATCCTAAAGGCGGGGCCCCAACCTACGAGCAGTACTTC.

In its sample, this clonotype was seen many times. The V call is TRBV7-9, the J call TRBJ2-1, with D hard to call. The germline V gene has CDR1 SEHNR and CDR2 FQNEAQ (reference sequence). V lost 1 base and J 9 bases, leaving 7 bases between the germline ends. CDR3 length: 12 residues. CDR3 loop: CASSLVLGEQFF. The CDR3, as DNA: TGTGCCAGCAGCTTAGTACTGGGTGAGCAGTTCTTC.

There are many counts of this clonotype. The chain links TRBV5-4 to TRBJ1-1, with D possibly being TRBD1 (5 bases). Germline V gives CDR1 SGHNT, CDR2 YYREEE (reference sequence). V lost 3 bases and J lost 0, with 9 bases in between. There are 14 residues in the CDR3. The CDR3 DNA reads TGTGCCAGCAGCTGGGGACTGCTGAACACTGAAGCTTTCTTT. Its translation is CASSWGLLNTEAFF.

This clonotype was counted a few times. This chain links TRBV4-1 with TRBJ1-1; D gene ambiguous. Germline CDR1 reads MGHRA; CDR2 reads YSYEKL. V shed 0 bases and J shed 1 base, with 9 bases lying between them. The CDR3 length is 15 residues. CDR3 sequence reads: CASSQDGQANTEAFF. DNA for the CDR3: TGCGCCAGCAGCCAAGACGGCCAGGCGAACACTGAAGCTTTCTTT.

The chain joins TRBV2 to TRBJ1-6; D gene unclear. Trimming took off 1 base at V and 3 bases at J, with 7 bases between the two ends. Germline CDR1 SNHLY, CDR2 FYNNEI. This CDR3 spans 15 amino acids. The CDR3 nucleotides are TGTGCCAGCAGTGAAGGACTCAGCTATAATTCACCCCTCCACTTT. Translation gives CASSEGLSYNSPLHF.

The rearrangement joins TRBV11-2 to TRBJ2-1; TRBD2 matches 7 bases. Per germline, CDR1 SGHAT and CDR2 FQNNGV. V lost 5 bases and J lost 8; bases outside the gene matches: 9. The CDR3 totals 14 residues. Written as DNA, the CDR3 is TGTGCCAGCAGCCACCGGACTAGTTGGGATGAGCAGTTCTTC. It specifies CASSHRTSWDEQFF.

V usage is TRBV29-1 and J usage is TRBJ1-2; the D is unclear. V was cut by 3 bases and J by 4 bases, with 21 bases left in between. Germline CDR1 is SQVTM and CDR2 is ANQGSEA. This CDR3 comprises 16 residues. CDR3 loop: CSVDGSGRVGIYGYTF. CDR3 coding DNA: TGCAGCGTTGACGGCTCTGGGAGGGTGGGAATCTATGGCTACACCTTC.

This clonotype was counted a few times. The chain joins TRBV7-9 to TRBJ2-1, with 8 positions matching TRBD1. Per germline, CDR1 SEHNR and CDR2 FQNEAQ (reference sequence). The CDR3 consists of 16 residues. With V trimmed by 5 bases and J by 7 bases, 13 bases remained unmatched. The CDR3 region is CASSQTDRGKSNEQFF. The CDR3 coding sequence is TGTGCCAGCAGCCAAACCGACAGGGGAAAATCGAATGAGCAGTTCTTC.

The chain links TRBV2 to TRBJ2-1; 7 nucleotides agree with TRBD1. Per germline, CDR1 SNHLY and CDR2 FYNNEI. J gave up 0 bases and V 4 bases, and 6 bases lay outside the gene matches. This CDR3 has 16 amino acids. The CDR3 region has the DNA TGTGCCAGCAGTGGTTCAGGGGACAGCTCCTACAATGAGCAGTTCTTC. Amino acid sequence: CASSGSGDSSYNEQFF.

There are a few counts of this clonotype. This chain links TRBV11-2 with TRBJ2-1; D is undetermined. The germline V gene encodes CDR1 SGHAT and CDR2 FQNNGV. This CDR3 comprises 13 residues. Trimming stripped 4 bases from V and 7 bases from J, with 11 bases between. The CDR3 bases are TGTGCCAGCAGCTCTAACCGTAAAAATGAGCAGTTCTTC. Translation gives CASSSNRKNEQFF.

The chain links TRBV25-1 to TRBJ1-2; no firm D call. The CDR3 runs 15 residues. CDR1 MGHDK and CDR2 SYGVNS come from the germline V gene. The V and J ends lost 2 bases and 2 bases respectively, with 12 bases between them. This CDR3 reads CASSETVPANYGYTF. The DNA of the CDR3 is TGTGCCAGCAGTGAAACCGTGCCGGCAAACTATGGCTACACCTTC.

The chain couples TRBV12-5 to TRBJ1-1; D gene uncertain. Trimming took 3 bases from V and 0 from J, leaving 8 bases between them. The CDR3 consists of 14 residues. Germline V gives CDR1 LGHNT, CDR2 FRNRAP. The CDR3 region has the DNA TGTGCTAGTGGTTTCCCTACGGTGAACACTGAAGCTTTCTTT. Encoded protein: CASGFPTVNTEAFF.